This entry concerns a single TCR beta chain. The data were obtained in a study of blood T cell repertoires in COVID-19. About the research overall: The United States, Italy and Spain supplied acute and convalescent COVID-19 samples. From T cells, B-cell-depleted T cells, or PBMCs came the material, which was cDNA or gDNA.

In the original processing: Counts of nucleated cells, estimated from reference gene primer amplification, were obtained. TCRdb's copy holds only in-frame clones and misses some; the assay was immunoSEQ multiplex PCR. That table gives V, J and clone size, and the DNA gave D and trimming. This table holds 120,000 to 150,000 clones, approximately 80% found once. V lost 5 bases and J 0 bases, leaving 11 bases between the germline ends. This CDR3 comprises 16 residues. Germline CDR1 reads MNHEY; CDR2 reads SVGEGT. Specimen: peripheral blood. The chain has TRBV6-2 or TRBV6-3 and TRBJ2-6; possibly TRBD1 for D (6 bases). The sequence was collected from a human donor in a cohort sampled during active COVID-19. The CDR3 is CASSPTGTSGANVLTF. DNA for the CDR3: TGTGCCAGCAGTCCAACAGGGACCTCTGGGGCCAACGTCCTGACTTTC.